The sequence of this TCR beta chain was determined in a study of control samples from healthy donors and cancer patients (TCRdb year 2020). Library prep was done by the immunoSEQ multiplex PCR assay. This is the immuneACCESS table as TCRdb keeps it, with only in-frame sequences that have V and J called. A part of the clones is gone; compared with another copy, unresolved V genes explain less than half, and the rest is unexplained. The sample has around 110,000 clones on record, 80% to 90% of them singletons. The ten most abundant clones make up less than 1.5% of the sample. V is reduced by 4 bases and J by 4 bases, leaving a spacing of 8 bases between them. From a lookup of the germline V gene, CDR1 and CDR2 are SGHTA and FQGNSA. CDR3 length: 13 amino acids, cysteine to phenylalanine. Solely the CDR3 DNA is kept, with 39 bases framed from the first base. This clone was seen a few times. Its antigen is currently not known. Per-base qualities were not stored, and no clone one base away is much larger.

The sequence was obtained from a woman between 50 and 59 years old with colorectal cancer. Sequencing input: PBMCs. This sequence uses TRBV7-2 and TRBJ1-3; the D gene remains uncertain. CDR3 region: CASSSGPGNTIYF. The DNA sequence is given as TGTGCCAGCAGCTCGGGCCCCGGAAACACCATATATTTT.